The 8 T cell receptor beta chains listed next were all sequenced from one sample in a study of PD-1 blockade in classical Hodgkin lymphoma. Each patient's relapse followed autologous stem cell transplantation, and brentuximab vedotin exposure varied. Repertoires were generated with immunoSEQ multiplex PCR, while TCRdb's copy carries only in-frame clones and drops some. The table has about 21,000 clones, 74% seen once. Sample: peripheral blood mononuclear cells (PBMCs), taken at baseline. The origin of the receptors is a human donor with classical Hodgkin lymphoma.

The chain uses TRBV4-3 and TRBJ1-1, with D perhaps TRBD1 (5 bases). Germline-derived CDR1 and CDR2 are LGHNA and YSLEER. V was cut by 1 base and J by 2 bases, with 11 bases left in between. The CDR3 has 15 residues. The CDR3 bases are TGCGCCAGCAGCCAAGCCCAGAGGACAAACACTGAAGCTTTCTTT. It translates to CASSQAQRTNTEAFF.

This clone came up once. The chain employs TRBV5-5 and TRBJ2-3; maybe TRBD2 (5 bases). The CDR3 consists of 15 residues. V lost 1 base and J 5 bases, leaving 14 bases between the germline ends. Germline values: CDR1 SGHKS, CDR2 YYEKEE (reference sequence). CDR3 amino acids: CASSLSPLAGDTQYF. DNA for the CDR3: TGTGCCAGCAGCTTGTCCCCCCTGGCGGGAGATACGCAGTATTTT.

This clone was recorded a few times. The V gene is TRBV9, the J gene TRBJ2-1, with TRBD1 identical over 8 bases. V trimming: 4 bases; J trimming: 6 bases; junction bases outside the gene matches: 6. The CDR3 is 14 residues long. CDR1 and CDR2 (germline): SGDLS, YYNGEE. CDR3 protein: CASSPGTGFNEQFF. DNA for the CDR3: TGTGCCAGCAGCCCTGGGACAGGCTTCAATGAGCAGTTCTTC.

V is TRBV11-2 and J is TRBJ2-7; D call uncertain. The V end lost 0 bases, the J end lost 3 bases, and 3 bases lay between the germline ends. Germline-derived CDR1 and CDR2 are SGHAT and FQNNGV. The length of the CDR3 is 12 residues. In nucleotides, the CDR3 is TGTGCCAGCAGCTTAGATATCTACGAGCAGTACTTC. Translated: CASSLDIYEQYF.

The rearrangement uses TRBV5-6 and TRBJ2-7; D tentatively fits TRBD1 or TRBD2 (5 bases each). The CDR3 loop spans 15 amino acids. Germline assignment: CDR1 SGHDT and CDR2 YYEEEE. V gave up 6 bases and J gave up 1 base, with 17 bases separating them. The CDR3 nucleotides read TGTGCCAGCACCAACGAGGGGTCGTGGTCCTACGAGCAGTACTTC. This sequence encodes CASTNEGSWSYEQYF.

The rearrangement links TRBV4-3 to TRBJ2-2, with unresolved D. The germline gives CDR1 LGHNA, CDR2 YSLEER. The germline V and J ends were trimmed by 1 base and 0 bases, with 12 bases remaining between them. The CDR3 loop spans 17 amino acids. The CDR3 here is CASSQGTAAANTGELFF. In DNA, the CDR3 is TGCGCCAGCAGCCAAGGGACGGCGGCCGCGAACACCGGGGAGCTGTTTTTT.

The chain is built from TRBV6-5 and TRBJ1-5, with D perhaps TRBD1 (5 bases). V lost 6 bases and J lost 1, with 13 bases in between. The CDR3 runs to 15 residues. The germline gives CDR1 MNHEY, CDR2 SVGAGI. The CDR3, as DNA: TGTGCCAGCAGGCCCGGGACTCTCAGCAATCAGCCCCAGCATTTT. Encoded protein: CASRPGTLSNQPQHF.

This clone was recorded once. This chain uses TRBV9 with TRBJ2-2; the D gene is possibly TRBD1 (5 bases). With 2 bases removed from V and 1 base from J, the gap between germline ends came to 15 bases. The germline gives CDR1 SGDLS, CDR2 YYNGEE. The CDR3 is 17 residues long. The CDR3 sequence is CASSVKGSVQNTGELFF. The CDR3 DNA sequence: TGTGCCAGCAGCGTGAAGGGGTCGGTTCAGAACACCGGGGAGCTGTTTTTT.